This TCR beta chain was sequenced for a study of beta chain features in type 1 diabetes. Points from the study as a whole: Significant though moderate, a shortening of TCRB CDR3s appeared in all four CD4+ subsets of Type 1 diabetes patients.

Only a few counts were recorded for this clone. The antigen is undetermined. The CDR3 runs to 15 residues. Germline CDR1 MDHEN, CDR2 SYDVKM. Trimming took 6 bases from V and 3 from J, leaving 14 bases between them. Sorting with CD45RO/CCR7/CD25/CD127/CD95/CD27 yielded naive, central memory, regulatory and stem-like memory CD4+ cells. As every portion of the isolated RNA was reverse transcribed, the sequencing read expressed TCRB transcripts. Profiled with immunoSEQ multiplex PCR; TCRdb holds only in-frame clones, not every one. The sample has about 900,000 clones, 15% to 20% seen once. The chain is built from TRBV28 and TRBJ1-4, with D maybe TRBD1 (6 bases). Sequenced material: naive CD4+ T cells from blood. This TCR was recovered from a woman under 30 in good health. The CDR3 reads CASSRPAGANEKLFF. The CDR3 bases are TGTGCCAGCAGCCGCCCGGCAGGGGCTAATGAAAAACTGTTTTTT.